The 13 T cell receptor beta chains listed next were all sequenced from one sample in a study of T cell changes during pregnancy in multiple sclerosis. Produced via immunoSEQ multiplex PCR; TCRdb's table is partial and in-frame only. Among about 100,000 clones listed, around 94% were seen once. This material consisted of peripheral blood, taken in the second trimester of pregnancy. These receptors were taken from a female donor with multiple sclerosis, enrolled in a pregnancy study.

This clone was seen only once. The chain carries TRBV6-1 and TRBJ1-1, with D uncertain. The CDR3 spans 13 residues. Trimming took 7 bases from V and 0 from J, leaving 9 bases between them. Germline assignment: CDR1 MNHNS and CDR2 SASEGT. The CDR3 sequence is CASKETVNTEAFF. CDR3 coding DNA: TGTGCCAGCAAGGAGACCGTGAACACTGAAGCTTTCTTT.

The CDR3, as DNA: TGCGCCAGCAGCTTGGCCCGAGTGAACACTGAAGCTTTCTTT. Its translation is CASSLARVNTEAFF. This chain uses TRBV5-1 with TRBJ1-1; no reliable D call. CDR1 and CDR2 from the germline V gene are SGHRS and YFSETQ. CDR3 length: 14 amino acids. Trimming left V 0 bases short and J 0 bases short, with 6 bases between.

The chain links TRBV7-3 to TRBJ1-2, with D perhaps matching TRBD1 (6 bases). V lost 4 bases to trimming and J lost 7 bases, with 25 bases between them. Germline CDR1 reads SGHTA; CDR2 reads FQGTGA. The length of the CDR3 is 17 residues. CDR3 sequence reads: CASSSQEGGKGLGGYTF. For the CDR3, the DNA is TGTGCCAGCAGCTCCCAGGAGGGGGGGAAGGGGCTTGGTGGCTACACCTTC.

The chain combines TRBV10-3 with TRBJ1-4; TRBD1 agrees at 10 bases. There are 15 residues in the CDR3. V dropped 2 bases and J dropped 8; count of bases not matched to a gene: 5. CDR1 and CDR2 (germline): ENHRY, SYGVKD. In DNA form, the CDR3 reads TGTGCCATCAGTGAGCCGGGGACAGGGGAAGAAAAACTGTTTTTT. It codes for CAISEPGTGEEKLFF.

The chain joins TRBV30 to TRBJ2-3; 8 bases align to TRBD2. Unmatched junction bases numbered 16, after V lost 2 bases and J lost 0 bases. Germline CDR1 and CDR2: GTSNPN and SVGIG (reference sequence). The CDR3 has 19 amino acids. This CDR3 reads CAWSTLGGGTTASTDTQYF. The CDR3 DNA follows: TGTGCCTGGAGTACACTCGGGGGGGGGACCACTGCTAGCACAGATACGCAGTATTTT.

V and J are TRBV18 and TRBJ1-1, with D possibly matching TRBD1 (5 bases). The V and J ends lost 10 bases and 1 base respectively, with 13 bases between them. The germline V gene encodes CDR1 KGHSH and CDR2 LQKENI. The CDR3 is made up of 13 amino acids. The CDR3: CATPSGANTEAFF. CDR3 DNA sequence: TGTGCCACCCCTAGCGGGGCGAACACTGAAGCTTTCTTT. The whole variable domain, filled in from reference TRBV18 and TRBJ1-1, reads NAGVMQNPRHLVRRRGQEARLRCSPMKGHSHVYWYRQLPEEGLKFMVYLQKENIIDESGMPKERFSAEFPKEGPSILRIQQVVRGDSAAYFCATPSGANTEAFFGQGTRLTVV.

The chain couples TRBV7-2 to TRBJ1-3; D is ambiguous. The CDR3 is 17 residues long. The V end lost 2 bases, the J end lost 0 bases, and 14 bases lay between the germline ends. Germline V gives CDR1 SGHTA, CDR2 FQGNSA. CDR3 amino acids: CASSLTPSPSSGNTIYF. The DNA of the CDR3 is TGTGCCAGCAGCTTAACCCCCTCCCCGAGCTCTGGAAACACCATATATTTT.

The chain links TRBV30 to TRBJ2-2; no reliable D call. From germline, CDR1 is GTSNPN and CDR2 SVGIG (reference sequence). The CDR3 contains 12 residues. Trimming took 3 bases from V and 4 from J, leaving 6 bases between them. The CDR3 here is CAWRSGTGELFF. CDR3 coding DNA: TGTGCCTGGAGATCAGGCACCGGGGAGCTGTTTTTT.

The CDR3 DNA reads as TGTGCCAGTAGTATTCCCTCAGGGGCCCGCAGGCAGCCCCAGCATTTT. Translated: CASSIPSGARRQPQHF. The chain links TRBV19 to TRBJ1-5, with a tentative D call TRBD1 (6 bases). Germline V gene lookup returns CDR1 LNHDA and CDR2 SQIVND (reference sequence). Trimming shortened V by 3 bases and J by 7 bases, and 19 bases separated the two germline ends. The CDR3 is 16 amino acids.

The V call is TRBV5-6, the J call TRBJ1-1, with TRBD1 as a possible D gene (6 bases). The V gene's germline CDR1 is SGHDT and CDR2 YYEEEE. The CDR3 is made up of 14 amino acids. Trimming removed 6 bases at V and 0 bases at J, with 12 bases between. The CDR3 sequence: CASTGGHMNTEAFF. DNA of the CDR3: TGTGCCAGCACCGGGGGGCACATGAACACTGAAGCTTTCTTT.

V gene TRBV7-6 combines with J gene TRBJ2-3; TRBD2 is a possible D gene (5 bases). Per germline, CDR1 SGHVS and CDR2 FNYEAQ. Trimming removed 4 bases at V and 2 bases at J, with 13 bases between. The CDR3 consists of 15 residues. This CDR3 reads CASSSLAVDTDTQYF. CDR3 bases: TGTGCCAGCAGCTCCCTAGCCGTAGACACAGATACGCAGTATTTT.

In DNA form, the CDR3 reads TGCAGCGTTTTTACAGGGACCTATGGCTACACCTTC. Its translation is CSVFTGTYGYTF. The chain is built from TRBV29-1 and TRBJ1-2; a weak D match, TRBD1 (6 bases). From germline, CDR1 is SQVTM and CDR2 ANQGSEA. This CDR3 has 12 residues. V gave up 5 bases and J gave up 4 bases, with 11 bases separating them.

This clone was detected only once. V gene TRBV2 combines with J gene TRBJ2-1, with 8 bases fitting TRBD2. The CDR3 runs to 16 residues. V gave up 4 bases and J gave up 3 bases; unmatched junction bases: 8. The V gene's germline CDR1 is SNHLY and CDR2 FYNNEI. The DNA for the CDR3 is TGTGCCAGCAGTGTAACAGGCGGGGGGTTCTACAATGAGCAGTTCTTC. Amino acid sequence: CASSVTGGGFYNEQFF. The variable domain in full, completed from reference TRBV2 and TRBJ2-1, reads EPEVTQTPSHQVTQMGQEVILRCVPISNHLYFYWYRQILGQKVEFLVSFYNNEISEKSEIFDDQFSVERPDGSNFTLKIRSTKLEDSAMYFCASSVTGGGFYNEQFFGPGTRLTVL.